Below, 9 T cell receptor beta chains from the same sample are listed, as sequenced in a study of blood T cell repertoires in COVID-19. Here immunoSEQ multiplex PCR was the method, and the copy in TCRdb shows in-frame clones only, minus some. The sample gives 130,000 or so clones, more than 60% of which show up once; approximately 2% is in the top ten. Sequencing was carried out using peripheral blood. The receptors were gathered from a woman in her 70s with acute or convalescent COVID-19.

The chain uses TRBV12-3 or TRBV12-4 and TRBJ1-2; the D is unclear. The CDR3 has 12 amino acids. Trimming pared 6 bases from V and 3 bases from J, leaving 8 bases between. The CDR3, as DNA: TGTGCCAGCAGACAGCCTGACTATGGCTACACCTTC. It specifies CASRQPDYGYTF.

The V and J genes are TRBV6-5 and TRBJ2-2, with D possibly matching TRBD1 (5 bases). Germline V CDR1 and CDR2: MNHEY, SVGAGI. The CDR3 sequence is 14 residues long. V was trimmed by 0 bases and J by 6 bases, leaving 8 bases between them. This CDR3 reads CASSYSDTSGELFF. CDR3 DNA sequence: TGTGCCAGCAGTTACTCGGACACCTCCGGGGAGCTGTTTTTT.

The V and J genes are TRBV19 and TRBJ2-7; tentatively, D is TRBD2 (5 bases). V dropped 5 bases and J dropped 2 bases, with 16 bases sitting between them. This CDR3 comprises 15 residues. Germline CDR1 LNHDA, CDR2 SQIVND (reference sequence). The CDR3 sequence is CASSPNTRGPYEQYF. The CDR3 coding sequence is TGTGCCAGTAGTCCCAACACCCGGGGTCCCTACGAGCAGTACTTC. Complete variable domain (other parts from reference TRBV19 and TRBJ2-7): DGGITQSPKYLFRKEGQNVTLSCEQNLNHDAMYWYRQDPGQGLRLIYYSQIVNDFQKGDIAEGYSVSREKKESFPLTVTSAQKNPTAFYLCASSPNTRGPYEQYFGPGTRLTVT.

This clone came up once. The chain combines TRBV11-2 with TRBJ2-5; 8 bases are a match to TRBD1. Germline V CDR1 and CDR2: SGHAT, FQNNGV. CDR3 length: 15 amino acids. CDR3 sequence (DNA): TGTGCTGTCAGGGGGCGCAAACGGGAGTTGGAGACCCAGTACTTC. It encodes CAVRGRKRELETQYF.

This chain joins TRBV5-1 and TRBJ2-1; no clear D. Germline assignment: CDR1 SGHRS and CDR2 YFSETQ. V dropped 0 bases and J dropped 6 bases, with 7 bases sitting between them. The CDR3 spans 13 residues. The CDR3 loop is CASSLGSVNEQFF. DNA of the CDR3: TGCGCCAGCAGCTTGGGGTCAGTCAATGAGCAGTTCTTC.

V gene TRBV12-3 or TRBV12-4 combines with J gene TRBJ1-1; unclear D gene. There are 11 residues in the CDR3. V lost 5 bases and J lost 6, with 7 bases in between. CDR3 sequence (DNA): TGTGCCAGCAGTCTCCTCGCTGAAGCTTTCTTT. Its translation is CASSLLAEAFF.

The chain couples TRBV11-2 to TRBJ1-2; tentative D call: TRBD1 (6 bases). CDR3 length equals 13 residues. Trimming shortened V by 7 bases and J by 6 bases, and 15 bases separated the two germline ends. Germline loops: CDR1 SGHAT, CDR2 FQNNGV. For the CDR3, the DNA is TGTGCCAGCACCAGGGGACGGGATGATGGCTACACCTTC. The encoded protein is CASTRGRDDGYTF.

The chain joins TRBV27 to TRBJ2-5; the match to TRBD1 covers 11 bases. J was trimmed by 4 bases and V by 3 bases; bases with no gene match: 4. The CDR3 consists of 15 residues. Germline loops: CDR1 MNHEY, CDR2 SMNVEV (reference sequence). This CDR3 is CASSLDRGRLETQYF. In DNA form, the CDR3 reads TGTGCCAGCAGTTTGGACAGGGGGCGTTTAGAGACCCAGTACTTC.

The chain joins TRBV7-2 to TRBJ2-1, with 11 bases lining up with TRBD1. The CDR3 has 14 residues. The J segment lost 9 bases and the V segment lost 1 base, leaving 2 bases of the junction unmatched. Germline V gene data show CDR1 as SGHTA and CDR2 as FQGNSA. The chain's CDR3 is CASSLGTGGGEQFF. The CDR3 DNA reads TGTGCCAGCAGCTTAGGGACAGGGGGCGGTGAGCAGTTCTTC. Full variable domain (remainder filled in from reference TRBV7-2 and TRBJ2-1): GAGVSQSPSNKVTEKGKDVELRCDPISGHTALYWYRQSLGQGLEFLIYFQGNSAPDKSGLPSDRFSAERTGGSVSTLTIQRTQQEDSAVYLCASSLGTGGGEQFFGPGTRLTVL.